One and the same sample provided the 8 T cell receptor beta chains below, sequenced in a study of cytomegalovirus exposure and HLA in healthy donors (dated by TCRdb to between 2016 and 2019). Libraries came from the immunoSEQ multiplex PCR assay. For the multiplex PCR, a mixture combining 60 forward primers for TCR Vbeta segments and 13 reverse primers for TCR Jbeta segments was used. What TCRdb holds here is the immuneACCESS table cut down to in-frame rearrangements. Part of the clones is not present; checked against another copy, under half of the missing clones reflect an unresolved V gene, and the others are unexplained. The sample has 170,000 or so clones on record, approximately 80% of them singletons. Approximately 0.55% of the sample lies in the top ten. The sample was PBMCs. The receptors stem from a woman between 45 and 65 years old in good health and CMV-seronegative.

The rearrangement uses TRBV18 and TRBJ2-7; D remains ambiguous. The ends were cut back, 2 bases at V and 1 base at J, with 6 bases in the middle. The CDR3 has 13 residues. In germline, CDR1 is KGHSH, CDR2 LQKENI. The CDR3 DNA is TGTGCCAGCTCACCAGAGGAGTCCTACGAGCAGTACTTC. Residues: CASSPEESYEQYF.

This clone was observed a handful of times. J is TRBJ2-7 and V is TRBV18; 7 bases fit TRBD1. This CDR3 is 13 amino acids long. With 2 bases clipped from V and 7 bases from J, the junction kept 5 bases outside the gene matches. Germline-derived CDR1 and CDR2 are KGHSH and LQKENI. The CDR3 region has the DNA TGTGCCAGCTCACCAGGGACAGCCCGTGAGCAGTACTTC. This translates into CASSPGTAREQYF.

The chain couples TRBV23-1 to TRBJ1-5, with D tentatively TRBD1 (5 bases). TRBV23-1 is marked as an open reading frame, function uncertain. This CDR3 spans 16 amino acids. V lost 0 bases to trimming and J lost 7 bases, with 16 bases between them. The chain's CDR3 is CASSQSIGVKLQPQHF. As DNA, the CDR3 is TGCGCCAGCAGTCAATCGATAGGGGTTAAGCTACAGCCCCAGCATTTT.

This clone showed up just a few times. V and J are TRBV5-4 and TRBJ1-2, with 12 bases that match TRBD1. Trimming removed 2 bases from V and 8 bases from J; junction bases left unmatched: 13. This CDR3 contains 17 residues. The V gene's germline CDR1 is SGHNT and CDR2 YYREEE (reference sequence). This chain's CDR3 is CASSFPGTGGGIDGYTF. DNA for the CDR3: TGTGCCAGCAGCTTCCCCGGGACAGGGGGCGGAATTGACGGCTACACCTTC.

The gene calls are TRBV6-1 and TRBJ2-7; D perhaps matches TRBD1 (5 bases). The CDR3 covers 10 residues. Germline V gene data show CDR1 as MNHNS and CDR2 as SASEGT. With 8 bases removed from V and 3 bases from J, the gap between germline ends came to 5 bases. The CDR3 loop is CASDSYEQYF. CDR3 DNA: TGTGCCAGCGACAGCTACGAGCAGTACTTC.

The V gene is TRBV5-1, the J gene TRBJ1-4; 9 nucleotides align to TRBD1. The CDR3 sequence is 14 residues long. With V trimmed by 4 bases and J by 6 bases, 4 bases remained unmatched. Germline V lookup: CDR1 SGHRS, CDR2 YFSETQ. The CDR3 region is CASSPWTGDEKLFF. CDR3 DNA: TGCGCCAGCAGCCCCTGGACAGGGGATGAAAAACTGTTTTTT.

V is TRBV2 and J is TRBJ1-6; D unresolved. The CDR3 loop spans 15 amino acids. Trimming took off 4 bases at V and 1 base at J, with 8 bases between the two ends. CDR1 SNHLY and CDR2 FYNNEI come from the germline V gene. The CDR3 region is CASSGGVSYNSPLHF. The CDR3 coding sequence is TGTGCCAGCAGTGGGGGAGTTTCCTATAATTCACCCCTCCACTTT.

The chain is built from TRBV18 and TRBJ1-2, with a possible D match to TRBD1 (5 bases). V gave up 3 bases and J gave up 2 bases, with 10 bases separating them. Germline V gives CDR1 KGHSH, CDR2 LQKENI. The length of the CDR3 is 14 residues. The CDR3: CASSPEGQNYGYTF. Here the CDR3 DNA reads TGTGCCAGCTCACCTGAAGGACAAAACTATGGCTACACCTTC.